This passage covers 12 T cell receptor beta chains from one sample sequenced in a study of blood T cell repertoires in COVID-19. TCRdb's table, derived via immunoSEQ multiplex PCR, lists solely in-frame clones and lacks some. The sample has around 300,000 clones, approximately 90% seen once. The sequenced sample consisted of peripheral blood. The receptors here all came from a woman in her thirties with COVID-19, enrolled during active disease.

A word on this clone: At one boundary the junction diverges from the germline segment, which might be a read error. The V call is TRBV5-4, the J call TRBJ2-3, with 7 bases aligning to TRBD2. Germline V CDR1 and CDR2: SGHNT, YYREEE (reference sequence). The CDR3 contains 12 residues. DNA of the CDR3: TGTGCCAGCAGCTTGGAAGGCGGGAGTCGAGATTTT. Translated: CASSLEGGSRDF.

The chain is built from TRBV5-1 and TRBJ2-7, with D tentatively TRBD2 (5 bases). Looked up from germline, CDR1 is SGHRS and CDR2 is YFSETQ. Trimming pared 0 bases from V and 0 bases from J, leaving 13 bases between. CDR3 length: 16 residues. CDR3: CASSLETGMSSYEQYF. The CDR3 bases are TGCGCCAGCAGCTTGGAAACCGGGATGAGCTCCTACGAGCAGTACTTC.

CDR3 coding DNA: TGTGCCAGCAGGCAAGGACAGGGGGGAAATTCACCCCTCCACTTT. This encodes CASRQGQGGNSPLHF. This rearrangement joins TRBV5-5 to TRBJ1-6; 10 nucleotides agree with TRBD1. This CDR3 contains 15 residues. Looked up from germline, CDR1 is SGHKS and CDR2 is YYEKEE (reference sequence). After removal of 5 bases from V and 7 bases from J, the junction contained 6 bases not matched to a gene.

The chain links TRBV9 to TRBJ1-3, with D tentatively TRBD1 (5 bases). V shed 6 bases and J shed 8 bases, with 18 bases lying between them. This CDR3 is 14 amino acids long. CDR1 and CDR2 (germline): SGDLS, YYNGEE. The CDR3 sequence is CASNPTDGGDTIYF. In nucleotides, the CDR3 is TGTGCCAGCAACCCTACTGATGGAGGGGACACCATATATTTT.

The rearrangement joins TRBV4-1 to TRBJ1-5, with D uncertain. V lost 2 bases and J 0 bases, leaving 2 bases between the germline ends. The length of the CDR3 is 13 residues. CDR1 is MGHRA and CDR2 is YSYEKL in the germline V gene. DNA for the CDR3: TGCGCCAGCAGCCAACATAGCAATCAGCCCCAGCATTTT. Its translation: CASSQHSNQPQHF.

This clone came up once. The J gene is TRBJ1-1, the V gene TRBV27, with TRBD1 identical over 7 bases. The CDR3 consists of 14 residues. CDR1 is MNHEY, CDR2 SMNVEV, per germline (reference sequence). V dropped 6 bases and J dropped 1; count of bases not matched to a gene: 5. CDR3 amino acids: CASSPSGGNTEAFF. For the CDR3, the DNA is TGTGCCAGCAGCCCATCAGGGGGGAACACTGAAGCTTTCTTT.

The CDR3 nucleotides read TGTGCCAGCAGCCCGACCGGGACAGTGAATCAGCCCCAGCATTTT. Translation: CASSPTGTVNQPQHF. The gene calls are TRBV9 and TRBJ1-5, with 7 bases aligning to TRBD1. J lost 4 bases, V lost 4 bases, and 8 bases had no gene match. The CDR3 has 15 amino acids. Germline CDR1 SGDLS, CDR2 YYNGEE.

This chain uses TRBV9 with TRBJ2-3; 8 positions agree with TRBD1. Germline-derived CDR1 and CDR2 are SGDLS and YYNGEE. With V trimmed by 4 bases and J by 7 bases, 14 bases remained unmatched. The CDR3 consists of 16 residues. The CDR3 coding sequence is TGTGCCAGCAGCCATCAGACGGGACAGGAGCTAAATACGCAGTATTTT. Translation gives CASSHQTGQELNTQYF.

The V call is TRBV5-1, the J call TRBJ2-1, with TRBD2 matching over 9 bases. The germline CDR1 and CDR2 sequences are SGHRS and YFSETQ. The CDR3 loop spans 15 amino acids. V lost 1 base and J lost 6; bases outside the gene matches: 5. Here the CDR3 reads CASSLYAGGPNEQFF. The DNA of the CDR3 is TGCGCCAGCAGCTTGTATGCGGGAGGGCCCAATGAGCAGTTCTTC. The whole variable domain, remainder taken from reference TRBV5-1 and TRBJ2-1, is KAGVTQTPRYLIKTRGQQVTLSCSPISGHRSVSWYQQTPGQGLQFLFEYFSETQRNKGNFPGRFSGRQFSNSRSEMNVSTLELGDSALYLCASSLYAGGPNEQFFGPGTRLTVL.

This clone was observed a few times. The chain recombines TRBV11-2 with TRBJ1-1; D perhaps matches TRBD1 (5 bases). Germline CDR1 SGHAT, CDR2 FQNNGV. The CDR3 extends over 15 amino acids. With 2 bases removed from V and 1 base from J, the gap between germline ends came to 11 bases. The DNA of the CDR3 is TGTGCCAGCAGCTTATTCGGAGACAGGAACACTGAAGCTTTCTTT. Translated: CASSLFGDRNTEAFF.

The genes are TRBV4-1 and TRBJ2-7, with TRBD1 matching 12 bases. This CDR3 has 19 residues. Germline-derived CDR1 and CDR2 are MGHRA and YSYEKL. Trimming cost V 0 bases and J 4 bases; bases outside gene matches: 13. The CDR3 bases are TGCGCCAGCAGCCAAGATGCTGGCTTAGGGGGACAGGGGGCGTACGAGCAGTACTTC. As protein: CASSQDAGLGGQGAYEQYF.

This chain links TRBV7-3 with TRBJ1-2, with TRBD1 matching 9 bases. Per germline, CDR1 SGHTA and CDR2 FQGTGA. V was pared by 5 bases and J by 2 bases, with 3 bases of the junction left unmatched. The CDR3 spans 14 residues. The CDR3 sequence is CASSPGQGNYGYTF. The CDR3 region has the DNA TGTGCCAGCAGCCCCGGACAGGGGAACTATGGCTACACCTTC.